This paragraph reports one T cell receptor (beta chain). What it recognizes is unknown. This CDR3 is built from 11 residues. The V end was cut by 6 bases, the J end by 5 bases, with 5 bases between. Per the germline V gene, CDR1 is MNHNS and CDR2 is SASEGT. These data come from a study of shared clonotypes between healthy human individuals. Looking at the study overall: Aged between 18 and 49, the donors were a couple of women and a few men. The study's findings and limits: The naive CD4 repertoires of a handful of donors were compared, and around 5.1% of clonotypes were shared. Though the depth was large, rarefaction showed that sorted-subset sequencing was incomplete.

Several immunoSEQ plates held equal portions of the genomic DNA taken from each subset. The data were produced by immunoSEQ multiplex PCR, yet TCRdb's version contains in-frame clones alone and is incomplete. The sample has 500,000 to 700,000 clones, 85% to 95% seen once. Positively selected for CCR7, the CD45RO-negative cells used as naive CD8 cells excluded terminally differentiated effector memory CD45RA+ cells. The sequenced sample was naive CD8+ T cells sorted from blood. The V and J genes are TRBV6-1 and TRBJ1-5; no definite D call. The TCR originated in a woman between 25 and 40 years old in good health. The CDR3, as DNA: TGTGCCAGCAGCCTTGATCAGCCCCAGCATTTT. Translated: CASSLDQPQHF.